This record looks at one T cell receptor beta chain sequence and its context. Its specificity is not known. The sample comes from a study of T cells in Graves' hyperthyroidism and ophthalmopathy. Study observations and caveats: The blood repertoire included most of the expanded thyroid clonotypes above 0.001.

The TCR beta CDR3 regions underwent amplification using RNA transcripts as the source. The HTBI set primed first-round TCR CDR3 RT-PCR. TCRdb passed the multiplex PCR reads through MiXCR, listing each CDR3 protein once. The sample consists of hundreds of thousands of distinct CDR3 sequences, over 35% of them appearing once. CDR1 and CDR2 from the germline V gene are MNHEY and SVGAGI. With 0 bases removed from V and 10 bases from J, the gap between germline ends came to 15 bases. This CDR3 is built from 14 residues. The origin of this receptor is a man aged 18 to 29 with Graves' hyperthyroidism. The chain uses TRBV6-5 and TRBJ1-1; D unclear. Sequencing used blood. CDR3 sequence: CASSYSRGTIGAFF. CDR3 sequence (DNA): TGTGCCAGCAGTTACTCTCGCGGTACGATAGGAGCTTTCTTT.